The entry below gives a single TCR beta chain sequence along with its context. TCRdb ran MiXCR on the 5' RACE reads and lists one entry per CDR3 protein. The sample yields about 420,000 distinct CDR3 sequences, 23% seen once. The CDR3 runs 20 residues. Germline V lookup: CDR1 KGHDR, CDR2 SFDVKD. The junction had 17 bases not matched to a gene; V was cut back by 4 bases and J by 2 bases. This record belongs to a study of T-cell memory formation after mild COVID-19. This TCR derives from an adult woman who had mild COVID-19 (a few samples of this study predate the infection). Cell type and time point are not known. The sequenced sample consisted of PBMCs or a T cell subset sorted from them (not recorded which). V usage is TRBV24-1 and J usage is TRBJ2-3; 10 bases fit TRBD2. The CDR3 region has the DNA TGTGCCACCAGTGAGGAACGGCGGCTCCTAGCGGGAGTTTTCACAGATACGCAGTATTTT. This codes for CATSEERRLLAGVFTDTQYF.